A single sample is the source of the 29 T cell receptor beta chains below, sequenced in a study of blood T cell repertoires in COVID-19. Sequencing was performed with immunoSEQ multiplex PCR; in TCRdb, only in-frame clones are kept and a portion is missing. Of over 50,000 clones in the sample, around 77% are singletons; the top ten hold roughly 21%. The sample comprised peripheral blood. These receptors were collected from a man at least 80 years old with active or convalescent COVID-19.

DNA for the CDR3: TGCGCCAGCAGCCAAGAGTCTAGTTTCTACAATGAGCAGTTCTTC. Protein product: CASSQESSFYNEQFF. The V gene is TRBV4-3, the J gene TRBJ2-1; the D is unclear. Trimming stripped 0 bases from V and 3 bases from J, with 9 bases between. The germline V gene has CDR1 LGHNA and CDR2 YSLEER. CDR3 length: 15 residues.

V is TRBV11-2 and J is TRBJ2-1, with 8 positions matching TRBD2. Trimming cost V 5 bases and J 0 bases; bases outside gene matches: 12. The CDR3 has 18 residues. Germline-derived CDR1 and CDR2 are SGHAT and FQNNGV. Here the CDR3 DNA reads TGTGCCAGCAGCCCCCGACCGGGACTAGGTCTCTCCTACAATGAGCAGTTCTTC. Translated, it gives CASSPRPGLGLSYNEQFF.

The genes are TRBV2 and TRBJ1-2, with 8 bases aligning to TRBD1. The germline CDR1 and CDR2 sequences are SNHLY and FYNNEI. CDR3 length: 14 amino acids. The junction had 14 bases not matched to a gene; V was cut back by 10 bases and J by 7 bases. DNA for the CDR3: TGTGCCACCGATCCCCACAGGGGGGAAAGTGGCTACACCTTC. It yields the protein CATDPHRGESGYTF.

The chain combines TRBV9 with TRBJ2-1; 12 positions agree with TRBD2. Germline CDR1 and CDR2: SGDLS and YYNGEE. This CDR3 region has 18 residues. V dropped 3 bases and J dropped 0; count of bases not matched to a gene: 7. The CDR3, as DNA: TGTGCCAGCAGCGCAACTAGCGGGGGGCCAAGCTCCTACAATGAGCAGTTCTTC. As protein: CASSATSGGPSSYNEQFF. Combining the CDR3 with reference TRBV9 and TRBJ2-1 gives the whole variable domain DSGVTQTPKHLITATGQRVTLRCSPRSGDLSVYWYQQSLDQGLQFLIQYYNGEERAKGNILERFSAQQFPDLHSELNLSSLELGDSALYFCASSATSGGPSSYNEQFFGPGTRLTVL.

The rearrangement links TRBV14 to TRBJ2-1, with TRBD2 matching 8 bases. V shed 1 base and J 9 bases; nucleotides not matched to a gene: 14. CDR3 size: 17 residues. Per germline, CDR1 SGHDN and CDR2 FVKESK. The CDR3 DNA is TGTGCCAGCAGCCAAGGGATTGGGACTAGTTGGGATCGTGAGCAGTTCTTC. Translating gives CASSQGIGTSWDREQFF.

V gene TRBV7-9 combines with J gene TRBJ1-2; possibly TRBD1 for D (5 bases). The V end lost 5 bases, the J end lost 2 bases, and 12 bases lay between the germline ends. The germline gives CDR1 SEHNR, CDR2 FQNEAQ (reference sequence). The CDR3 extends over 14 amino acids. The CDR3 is CASSMGGTNYGYTF. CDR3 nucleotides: TGTGCCAGCAGCATGGGAGGGACCAACTATGGCTACACCTTC.

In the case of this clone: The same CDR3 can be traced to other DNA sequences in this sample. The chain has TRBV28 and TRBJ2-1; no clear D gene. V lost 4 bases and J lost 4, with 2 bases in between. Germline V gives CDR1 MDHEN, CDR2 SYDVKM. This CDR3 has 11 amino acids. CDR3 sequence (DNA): TGTGCCAGCAGTTCATACAATGAGCAGTTCTTC. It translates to CASSSYNEQFF. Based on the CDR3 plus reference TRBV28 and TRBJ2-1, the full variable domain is DVKVTQSSRYLVKRTGEKVFLECVQDMDHENMFWYRQDPGLGLRLIYFSYDVKMKEKGDIPEGYSVSREKKERFSLILESASTNQTSMYLCASSSYNEQFFGPGTRLTVL.

The CDR3 DNA follows: TGTGCCAGTAGTCTAGGTACAGGGGTCGCTGGTACAGATACGCAGTATTTT. Amino acids: CASSLGTGVAGTDTQYF. J is TRBJ2-3 and V is TRBV19; 7 nucleotides align to TRBD1. Germline V gene data show CDR1 as LNHDA and CDR2 as SQIVND (reference sequence). V lost 5 bases to trimming and J lost 3 bases; unmatched junction nucleotides: 14. The CDR3 extends over 17 amino acids. Together with reference TRBV19 and TRBJ2-3, the CDR3 gives the full variable domain: DGGITQSPKYLFRKEGQNVTLSCEQNLNHDAMYWYRQDPGQGLRLIYYSQIVNDFQKGDIAEGYSVSREKKESFPLTVTSAQKNPTAFYLCASSLGTGVAGTDTQYFGPGTRLTVL.

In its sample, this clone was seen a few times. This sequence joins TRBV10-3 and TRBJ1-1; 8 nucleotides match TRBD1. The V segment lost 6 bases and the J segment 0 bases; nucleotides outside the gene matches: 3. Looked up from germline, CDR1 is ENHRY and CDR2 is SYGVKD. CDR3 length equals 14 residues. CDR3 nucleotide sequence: TGTGCCATCAGGGGGGACAGGCTGAACACTGAAGCTTTCTTT. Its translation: CAIRGDRLNTEAFF.

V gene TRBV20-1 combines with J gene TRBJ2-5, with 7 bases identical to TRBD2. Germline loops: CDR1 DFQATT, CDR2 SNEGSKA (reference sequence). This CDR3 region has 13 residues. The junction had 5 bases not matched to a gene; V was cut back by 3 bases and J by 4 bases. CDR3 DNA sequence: TGCAGTGCTAGTTTGGCGGGAGCAGAGACCCAGTACTTC. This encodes CSASLAGAETQYF.

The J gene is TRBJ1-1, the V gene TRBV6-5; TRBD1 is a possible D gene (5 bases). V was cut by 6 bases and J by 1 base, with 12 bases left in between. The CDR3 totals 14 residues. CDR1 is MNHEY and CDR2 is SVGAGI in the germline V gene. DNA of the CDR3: TGTGCCAGCAGCCGAGAAGGGGCGAACACTGAAGCTTTCTTT. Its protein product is CASSREGANTEAFF.

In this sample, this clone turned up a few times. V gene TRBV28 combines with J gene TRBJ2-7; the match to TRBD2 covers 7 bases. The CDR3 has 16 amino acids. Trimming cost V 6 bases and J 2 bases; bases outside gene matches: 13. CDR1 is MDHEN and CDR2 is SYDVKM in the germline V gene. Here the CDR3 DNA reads TGTGCCAGCAGGGGGGGGAACAGAAGATGGACCTACGAGCAGTACTTC. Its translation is CASRGGNRRWTYEQYF.

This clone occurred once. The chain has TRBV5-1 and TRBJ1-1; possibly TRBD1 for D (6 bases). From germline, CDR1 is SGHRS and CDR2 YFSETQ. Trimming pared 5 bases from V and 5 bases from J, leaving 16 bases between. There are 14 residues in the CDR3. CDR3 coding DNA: TGCGCCAGCAGACGGAAGACACAGGGAACTGAAGCTTTCTTT. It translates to CASRRKTQGTEAFF.

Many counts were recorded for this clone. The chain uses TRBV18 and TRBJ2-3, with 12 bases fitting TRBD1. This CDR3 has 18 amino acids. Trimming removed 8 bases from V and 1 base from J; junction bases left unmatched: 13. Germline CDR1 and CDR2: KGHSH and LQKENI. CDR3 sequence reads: CASASGQGATSGTDTQYF. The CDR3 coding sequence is TGTGCCAGCGCCTCGGGACAGGGGGCTACTAGCGGCACAGATACGCAGTATTTT. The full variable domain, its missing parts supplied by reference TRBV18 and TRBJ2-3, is NAGVMQNPRHLVRRRGQEARLRCSPMKGHSHVYWYRQLPEEGLKFMVYLQKENIIDESGMPKERFSAEFPKEGPSILRIQQVVRGDSAAYFCASASGQGATSGTDTQYFGPGTRLTVL.

As DNA, the CDR3 is TGTGCCAGCAGCGCTACAGGATTCTATGGCTACACCTTC. It is translated as CASSATGFYGYTF. The V call is TRBV7-2, the J call TRBJ1-2; D may be TRBD1 (5 bases). V was pared by 5 bases and J by 4 bases, with 11 bases between. CDR3 length equals 13 residues. Germline CDR1 and CDR2: SGHTA and FQGNSA.

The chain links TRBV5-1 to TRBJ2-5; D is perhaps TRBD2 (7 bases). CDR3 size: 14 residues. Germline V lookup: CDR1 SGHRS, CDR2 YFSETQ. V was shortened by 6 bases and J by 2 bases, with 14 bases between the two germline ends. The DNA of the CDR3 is TGCGCCAGCAAGGGGGGGACGGTACAAGAGACCCAGTACTTC. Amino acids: CASKGGTVQETQYF.

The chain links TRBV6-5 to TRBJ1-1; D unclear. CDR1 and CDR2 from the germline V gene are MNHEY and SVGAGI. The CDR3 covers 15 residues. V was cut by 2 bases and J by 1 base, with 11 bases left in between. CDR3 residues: CASSYPHSKNTEAFF. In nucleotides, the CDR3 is TGTGCCAGCAGTTACCCTCACAGCAAGAACACTGAAGCTTTCTTT.

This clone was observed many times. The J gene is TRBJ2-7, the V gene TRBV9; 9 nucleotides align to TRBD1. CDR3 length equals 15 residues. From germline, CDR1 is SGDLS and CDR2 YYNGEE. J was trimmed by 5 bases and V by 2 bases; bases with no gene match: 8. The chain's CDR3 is CASSVEGTGMHEQYF. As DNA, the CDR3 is TGTGCCAGCAGCGTTGAAGGGACAGGGATGCACGAGCAGTACTTC. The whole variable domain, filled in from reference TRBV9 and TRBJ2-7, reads DSGVTQTPKHLITATGQRVTLRCSPRSGDLSVYWYQQSLDQGLQFLIQYYNGEERAKGNILERFSAQQFPDLHSELNLSSLELGDSALYFCASSVEGTGMHEQYFGPGTRLTVT.

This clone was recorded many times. The CDR3 loop reads CASSQWIRVNQPQHF. DNA for the CDR3: TGCGCCAGCAGCCAGTGGATACGGGTCAATCAGCCCCAGCATTTT. The chain is built from TRBV4-1 and TRBJ1-5; D gene unclear. This CDR3 has 15 residues. Germline assignment: CDR1 MGHRA and CDR2 YSYEKL. V lost 3 bases, J lost 3 bases, and 12 bases lay in between.

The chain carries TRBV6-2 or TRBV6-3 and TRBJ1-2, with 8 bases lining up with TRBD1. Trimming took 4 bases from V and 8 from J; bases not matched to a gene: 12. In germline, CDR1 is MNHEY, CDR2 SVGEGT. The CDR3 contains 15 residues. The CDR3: CASSLTPGQARGYTF. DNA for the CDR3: TGTGCCAGCAGTTTAACGCCGGGACAGGCGAGGGGCTACACCTTC.

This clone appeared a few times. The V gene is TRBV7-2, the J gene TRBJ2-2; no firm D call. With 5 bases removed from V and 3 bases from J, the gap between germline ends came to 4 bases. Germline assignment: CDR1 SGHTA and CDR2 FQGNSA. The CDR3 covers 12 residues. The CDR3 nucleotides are TGTGCCAGCAGCCCCTACACCGGGGAGCTGTTTTTT. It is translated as CASSPYTGELFF. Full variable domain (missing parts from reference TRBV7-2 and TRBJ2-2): GAGVSQSPSNKVTEKGKDVELRCDPISGHTALYWYRQSLGQGLEFLIYFQGNSAPDKSGLPSDRFSAERTGGSVSTLTIQRTQQEDSAVYLCASSPYTGELFFGEGSRLTVL.

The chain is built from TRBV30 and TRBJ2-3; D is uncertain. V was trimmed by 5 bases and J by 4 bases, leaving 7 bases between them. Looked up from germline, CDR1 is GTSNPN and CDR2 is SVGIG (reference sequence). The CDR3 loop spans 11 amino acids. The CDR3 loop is CAWGSADTQYF. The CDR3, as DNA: TGTGCCTGGGGCTCGGCAGATACGCAGTATTTT.

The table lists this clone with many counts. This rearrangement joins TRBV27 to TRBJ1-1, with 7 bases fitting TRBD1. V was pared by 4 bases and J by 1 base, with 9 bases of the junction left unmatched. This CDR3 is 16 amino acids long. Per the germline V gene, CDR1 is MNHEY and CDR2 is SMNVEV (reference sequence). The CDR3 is CASSYGPGQKNTEAFF. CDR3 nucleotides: TGTGCCAGCAGTTACGGACCGGGACAGAAGAACACTGAAGCTTTCTTT.

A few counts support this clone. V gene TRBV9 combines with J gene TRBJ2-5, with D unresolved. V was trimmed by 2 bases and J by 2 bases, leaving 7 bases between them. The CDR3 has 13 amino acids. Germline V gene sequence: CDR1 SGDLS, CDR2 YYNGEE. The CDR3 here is CASSVYAQETQYF. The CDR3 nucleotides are TGTGCCAGCAGCGTTTATGCGCAAGAGACCCAGTACTTC. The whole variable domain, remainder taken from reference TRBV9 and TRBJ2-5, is DSGVTQTPKHLITATGQRVTLRCSPRSGDLSVYWYQQSLDQGLQFLIQYYNGEERAKGNILERFSAQQFPDLHSELNLSSLELGDSALYFCASSVYAQETQYFGPGTRLLVL.

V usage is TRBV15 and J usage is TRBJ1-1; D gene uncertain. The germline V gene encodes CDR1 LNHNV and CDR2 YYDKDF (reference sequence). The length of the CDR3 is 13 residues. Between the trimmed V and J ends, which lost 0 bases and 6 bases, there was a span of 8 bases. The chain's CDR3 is CATSRDREAEAFF. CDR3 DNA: TGTGCCACCAGCAGAGATAGGGAGGCTGAAGCTTTCTTT.

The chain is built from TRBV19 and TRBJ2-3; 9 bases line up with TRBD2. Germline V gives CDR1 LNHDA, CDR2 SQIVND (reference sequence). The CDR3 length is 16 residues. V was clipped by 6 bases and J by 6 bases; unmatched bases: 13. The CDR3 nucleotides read TGTGCCAGTAGAAACCCCCTAGCGGGGCCGCAGGATACGCAGTATTTT. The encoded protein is CASRNPLAGPQDTQYF.

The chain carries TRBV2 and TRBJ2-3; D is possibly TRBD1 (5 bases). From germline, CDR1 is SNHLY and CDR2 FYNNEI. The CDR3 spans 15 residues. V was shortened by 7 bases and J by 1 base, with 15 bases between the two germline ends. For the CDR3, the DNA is TGTGCCAGCAAAGTAAGGATGACAGGCACAGATACGCAGTATTTT. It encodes CASKVRMTGTDTQYF.

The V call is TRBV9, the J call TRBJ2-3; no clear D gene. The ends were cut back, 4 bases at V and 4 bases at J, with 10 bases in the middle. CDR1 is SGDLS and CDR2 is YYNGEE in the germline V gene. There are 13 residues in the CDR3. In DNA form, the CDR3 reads TGTGCCAGCAGCCCTAATACCCCAGATACGCAGTATTTT. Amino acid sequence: CASSPNTPDTQYF.

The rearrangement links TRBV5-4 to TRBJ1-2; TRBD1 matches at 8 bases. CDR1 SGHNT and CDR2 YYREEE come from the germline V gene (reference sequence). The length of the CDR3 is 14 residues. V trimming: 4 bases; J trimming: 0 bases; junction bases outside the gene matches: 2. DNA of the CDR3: TGTGCCAGCAGCCCACAGGGGGCTAACTATGGCTACACCTTC. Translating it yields CASSPQGANYGYTF.